These 12 T cell receptor beta chains share one sample of origin, sequenced in a study of blood T cell repertoires in COVID-19. Data came from immunoSEQ multiplex PCR; TCRdb stores just in-frame clones and leaves some out. This sample has approximately 44,000 clones, with approximately 79% found just once. Sequencing was carried out using peripheral blood. The receptors come from a woman of 80 years or more with acute or convalescent COVID-19.

This clone was counted between two and nine times. The rearrangement joins TRBV7-8 to TRBJ2-7; 11 nucleotides match TRBD2. CDR3 length: 14 residues. With 6 bases clipped from V and 4 bases from J, the junction kept 5 bases outside the gene matches. CDR1 is SGHVS and CDR2 is FQNEAQ in the germline V gene. CDR3 protein: CASRPGLAEYEQYF. The CDR3 DNA is TGTGCCAGCAGACCGGGACTAGCGGAATACGAGCAGTACTTC.

This clone was observed a handful of times. The J gene is TRBJ2-7, the V gene TRBV7-2, with TRBD1 matching 7 bases. J lost 4 bases, V lost 5 bases, and 8 bases had no gene match. The length of the CDR3 is 14 residues. Germline V gives CDR1 SGHTA, CDR2 FQGNSA. CDR3 sequence reads: CASSPDRVSYEQYF. The CDR3 DNA follows: TGTGCCAGCAGCCCCGACAGGGTCAGTTACGAGCAGTACTTC.

This clone was recorded a few times. The V and J genes are TRBV30 and TRBJ2-7, with TRBD1 matching over 7 bases. V was pared by 8 bases and J by 10 bases, with 11 bases of the junction left unmatched. The CDR3 is 11 amino acids. Germline V gene lookup returns CDR1 GTSNPN and CDR2 SVGIG (reference sequence). The CDR3 reads CAARQGRQQYF. CDR3 coding DNA: TGTGCCGCCAGACAGGGACGACAACAGTACTTC.

This clone was detected a few times. The chain links TRBV7-7 to TRBJ2-1; TRBD1 matches 9 bases. The germline CDR1 and CDR2 sequences are SSHAT and FNYEAQ (reference sequence). CDR3 size: 15 residues. Losses at the gene ends were 5 bases for V and 8 bases for J; bases not matched to a gene: 10. DNA for the CDR3: TGTGCCAGCAGCCTGACAGGGGGTAATTCCCATGAGCAGTTCTTC. Encoded protein: CASSLTGGNSHEQFF.

The rearrangement uses TRBV7-3 and TRBJ1-1; the D is unclear. Germline-derived CDR1 and CDR2 are SGHTA and FQGTGA. The V end was cut by 6 bases, the J end by 1 base, with 9 bases between. CDR3 length equals 13 residues. The CDR3 nucleotides read TGTGCCAGCAGTCCCCACACGAACACTGAAGCTTTCTTT. Translating it yields CASSPHTNTEAFF. Filled out from reference TRBV7-3 and TRBJ1-1, the complete variable domain reads GAGVSQTPSNKVTEKGKYVELRCDPISGHTALYWYRQSLGQGPEFLIYFQGTGAADDSGLPNDRFFAVRPEGSVSTLKIQRTERGDSAVYLCASSPHTNTEAFFGQGTRLTVV.

V gene TRBV9 combines with J gene TRBJ2-1, with D possibly being TRBD2 (6 bases). This CDR3 is 14 amino acids long. V shed 4 bases and J shed 7 bases, with 15 bases lying between them. The germline CDR1 and CDR2 sequences are SGDLS and YYNGEE. The CDR3 loop is CASSPRLGGNEQFF. DNA for the CDR3: TGTGCCAGCAGCCCCCGACTAGGAGGGAATGAGCAGTTCTTC.

This sequence joins TRBV12-3 or TRBV12-4 and TRBJ1-1; TRBD1 is a possible D gene (6 bases). Trimming removed 5 bases from V and 6 bases from J, with 13 bases in between. This CDR3 has 13 residues. The CDR3 spells CASSPQGKAEAFF. CDR3 DNA sequence: TGTGCCAGCAGTCCACAGGGTAAGGCTGAAGCTTTCTTT.

CDR3 bases: TGCGCCAGCAGCCCTCCTGGGACTGCGAATTCACCCCTCCACTTT. As protein: CASSPPGTANSPLHF. The rearrangement links TRBV5-1 to TRBJ1-6, with D perhaps matching TRBD1 (5 bases). Per the germline V gene, CDR1 is SGHRS and CDR2 is YFSETQ. Trimming removed 4 bases from V and 7 bases from J, with 15 bases in between. This CDR3 contains 15 residues.

The count of this clone is one. V usage is TRBV6-5 and J usage is TRBJ2-4; D is possibly TRBD1 (6 bases). The V and J ends lost 11 bases and 8 bases respectively, with 16 bases between them. The germline V gene encodes CDR1 MNHEY and CDR2 SVGAGI. The CDR3 has 12 residues. The CDR3 nucleotides are TGTGCCTGCGGCAGGGGTACTCACATTCAGTACTTC. This translates into CACGRGTHIQYF.

Comments on this clone: At one end, the junction sequence differs from germline, possibly due to a read error. DNA of the CDR3: TGTGCCAGCTCACCAGATCCGGAGGGCAACCAGCCCCAGCATTTT. Its protein product is CASSPDPEGNQPQHF. The chain couples TRBV18 to TRBJ1-5; no definite D call. The CDR3 runs to 15 residues. From germline, CDR1 is KGHSH and CDR2 LQKENI.

This chain uses TRBV10-1 with TRBJ2-1; 7 positions agree with TRBD1. V lost 2 bases, J lost 9 bases, and 4 bases stayed unmatched. Germline V gene lookup returns CDR1 WNHNN and CDR2 SYGVQD (reference sequence). The CDR3 loop spans 13 amino acids. CDR3: CASSEGTVGEQFF. The CDR3 nucleotides read TGCGCCAGCAGTGAGGGGACAGTTGGTGAGCAGTTCTTC.

The V call is TRBV6-5, the J call TRBJ1-1; D possibly corresponds to TRBD1 (5 bases). This CDR3 has 14 residues. The germline V and J ends were trimmed by 3 bases and 5 bases, with 13 bases remaining between them. Germline V gene data show CDR1 as MNHEY and CDR2 as SVGAGI. CDR3 amino acids: CASSYGGGKTEAFF. The CDR3 nucleotides read TGTGCCAGCAGTTATGGGGGGGGGAAGACTGAAGCTTTCTTT.